This T cell receptor beta chain came from a study of CD8 T cells in ankylosing spondylitis. Study-wide points: Disease-linked clones were CD8+ and relatively rare in peripheral blood. Earlier literature documents some of the motif variants in reactive arthritis synovial fluid and blood. There was a TCR beta motif, made of several highly homologous variants, that appeared characteristic of ankylosing spondylitis blood.

Each CDR3 protein is one row after TCRdb ran MiXCR on the 5' RACE reads. The sample records around 220,000 distinct CDR3 sequences, around 17% being singletons. The germline V gene encodes CDR1 SGDLS and CDR2 YYNGEE. The CDR3 length is 13 residues. Trimming took 4 bases from V and 4 from J, leaving 11 bases between them. Of note for this clonotype: Its specificity is not known.

This clonotype was obtained from a male donor with ankylosing spondylitis. The sequenced sample was blood, either unsorted or a sorted T cell fraction (not recorded which). This chain connects TRBV9 to TRBJ1-1; D gene uncertain. The CDR3 is CASSQDVGTEAFF. CDR3 nucleotide sequence: TGTGCCAGCAGCCAGGATGTGGGCACTGAAGCTTTCTTT.